This is a list of T cell receptor beta chains from one sample in a study of cytomegalovirus exposure and HLA in healthy donors. The data were produced by immunoSEQ multiplex PCR, yet TCRdb's version contains in-frame clones alone and is incomplete. The sample consists of about 79,000 clones, approximately 94% of them appearing once. The sequenced sample consisted of PBMCs. The receptor set was obtained from a young woman in good health and CMV-seronegative. CDR3s include the opening cysteine and the closing phenylalanine or tryptophan. A D gene is named only where the DNA matches it firmly.

d_gene: TRBD1
v_gene: TRBV5-1
j_gene: TRBJ1-5
CDR3aa: CASSLGPHGTGVKAQHF
CDR3nt: TGCGCCAGCAGCTTGGGACCTCACGGGACAGGGGTCAAGGCCCAGCATTTT

d_gene: .
v_gene: TRBV2
j_gene: TRBJ1-5
CDR3aa: CASSEGGQDSNQPQHF
CDR3nt: TGTGCCAGCAGCGAGGGTGGGCAAGATTCCAATCAGCCCCAGCATTTT

d_gene: .
v_gene: TRBV29-1
j_gene: TRBJ2-7
CDR3aa: CSVRGSSYEQYF
CDR3nt: TGCAGCGTTCGGGGGAGCTCCTACGAGCAGTACTTC

d_gene: .
v_gene: TRBV18
j_gene: TRBJ2-3
CDR3aa: CASSLNGAGTDTQYF
CDR3nt: TGTGCCAGCTCACTCAACGGCGCAGGGACAGATACGCAGTATTTT

d_gene: .
v_gene: TRBV4-2
j_gene: TRBJ2-7
CDR3aa: CASSQAGYEQYF
CDR3nt: TGTGCCAGCAGCCAAGCGGGTTACGAGCAGTACTTC

d_gene: TRBD2
v_gene: TRBV5-1
j_gene: TRBJ2-1
CDR3aa: CASSSRQGLAGVDEQFF
CDR3nt: TGCGCCAGCAGCTCCCGGCAGGGACTAGCGGGAGTGGATGAGCAGTTCTTC

d_gene: TRBD1
v_gene: TRBV5-4
j_gene: TRBJ2-1
CDR3aa: CASSLDRGNNEQFF
CDR3nt: TGTGCCAGCAGCTTGGACAGGGGAAACAATGAGCAGTTCTTC

d_gene: .
v_gene: TRBV5-8
j_gene: TRBJ2-1
CDR3aa: CASSLERGYNEQFF
CDR3nt: TGTGCCAGCAGCTTGGAACGCGGGTACAATGAGCAGTTCTTC

d_gene: TRBD1
v_gene: TRBV6-1
j_gene: TRBJ2-3
CDR3aa: CASSGTGVQADTQYF
CDR3nt: TGTGCCAGCAGCGGGACAGGGGTTCAGGCAGATACGCAGTATTTT

d_gene: .
v_gene: TRBV6-5
j_gene: TRBJ1-2
CDR3aa: CASSFGTLGYGYTF
CDR3nt: TGTGCCAGCAGCTTTGGGACTTTGGGCTATGGCTACACCTTC

d_gene: TRBD1
v_gene: TRBV7-9
j_gene: TRBJ1-1
CDR3aa: CASSLAGTANTEAFF
CDR3nt: TGTGCCAGCAGCTTAGCCGGGACAGCCAACACTGAAGCTTTCTTT